Shown below are 27 T cell receptor beta chains from a single sample sequenced in a study of blood T cell repertoires in COVID-19. Sequenced by immunoSEQ multiplex PCR; TCRdb stores in-frame clones only, minus some. In the table there are 150,000 to 200,000 clones, 88% of which are singletons. The sample taken for sequencing was PBMCs or T cells enriched from blood (not recorded which). These receptors were taken from a woman aged 18 to 35 who had recovered from COVID-19.

The rearrangement uses TRBV29-1 and TRBJ2-1; D is uncertain. Germline CDR1 and CDR2: SQVTM and ANQGSEA. The V end lost 0 bases, the J end lost 12 bases, and 21 bases lay between the germline ends. The CDR3 consists of 15 residues. The CDR3 protein is CSVEDASFTYPGQFF. The CDR3 DNA follows: TGCAGCGTTGAAGATGCCTCCTTCACTTATCCTGGGCAGTTCTTC.

The CDR3 region is CASSQDSAGVTEQYF. Here the CDR3 DNA reads TGCGCCAGCAGCCAAGATTCCGCGGGAGTCACCGAGCAGTACTTC. The chain recombines TRBV4-1 with TRBJ2-7; 7 bases line up with TRBD2. V shed 0 bases, J shed 6 bases, and the junction held 8 bases outside the gene matches. The CDR3 spans 15 residues. Germline V gives CDR1 MGHRA, CDR2 YSYEKL.

The chain uses TRBV7-2 and TRBJ1-1; D possibly corresponds to TRBD1 (6 bases). Germline CDR1 SGHTA, CDR2 FQGNSA. The CDR3 has 14 residues. V lost 1 base to trimming and J lost 7 bases, with 13 bases between them. In nucleotides, the CDR3 is TGTGCCAGCAGCTTAGGATGGGGACAAGGTGAAGCTTTCTTT. Translated: CASSLGWGQGEAFF.

The rearrangement links TRBV10-3 to TRBJ2-1; TRBD2 matches at 15 bases. Germline CDR1 is ENHRY and CDR2 is SYGVKD. V was clipped by 8 bases and J by 3 bases; unmatched bases: 5. There are 16 residues in the CDR3. The CDR3 region is CAIGRTSGGVYNEQFF. CDR3 bases: TGTGCCATCGGAAGGACTAGCGGGGGGGTCTACAATGAGCAGTTCTTC.

This chain connects TRBV19 to TRBJ2-7; 7 positions agree with TRBD2. The length of the CDR3 is 14 residues. The V and J ends lost 1 base and 5 bases, in that order; junction bases with no gene match: 5. Germline V gene data show CDR1 as LNHDA and CDR2 as SQIVND (reference sequence). The CDR3 sequence is CASSIGGGTNEQYF. In DNA form, the CDR3 reads TGTGCCAGTAGTATAGGGGGAGGGACCAACGAGCAGTACTTC. Filled out from reference TRBV19 and TRBJ2-7, the complete variable domain reads DGGITQSPKYLFRKEGQNVTLSCEQNLNHDAMYWYRQDPGQGLRLIYYSQIVNDFQKGDIAEGYSVSREKKESFPLTVTSAQKNPTAFYLCASSIGGGTNEQYFGPGTRLTVT.

This clone showed up just a few times. The rearrangement joins TRBV3-1 (or the pseudogene TRBV3-2) to TRBJ1-1; D gene unclear. Trimming took off 4 bases at V and 4 bases at J, with 10 bases between the two ends. This CDR3 is 13 amino acids long. From germline, CDR1 is LGHDT and CDR2 YNNKEL (reference sequence). The CDR3 loop is CASSLVKSTEAFF. In DNA, the CDR3 is TGTGCCAGCAGCCTAGTAAAAAGCACTGAAGCTTTCTTT.

The chain uses TRBV3-1 (or the pseudogene TRBV3-2) and TRBJ2-2, with TRBD2 matching 12 bases. This CDR3 has 16 residues. The J segment lost 1 base and the V segment lost 3 bases, leaving 0 bases of the junction unmatched. Germline V gives CDR1 LGHDT, CDR2 YNNKEL (reference sequence). This CDR3 is CASSQTSGGNTGELFF. In nucleotides, the CDR3 is TGTGCCAGCAGCCAGACTAGCGGGGGGAACACCGGGGAGCTGTTTTTT.

Only a few counts were recorded for this clone. The V gene is TRBV29-1, the J gene TRBJ1-1; TRBD1 agrees at 8 bases. CDR1 and CDR2 (germline): SQVTM, ANQGSEA. The CDR3 contains 12 residues. Trimming at V came to 3 bases and at J to 4 bases, leaving 1 base not matched to a gene. As DNA, the CDR3 is TGCAGCGTTGATGGACAGGGCACTGAAGCTTTCTTT. Translating gives CSVDGQGTEAFF.

The chain recombines TRBV19 with TRBJ2-4; D is perhaps TRBD2 (6 bases). V lost 6 bases and J 6 bases, leaving 15 bases between the germline ends. The CDR3 is made up of 14 amino acids. Germline values: CDR1 LNHDA, CDR2 SQIVND (reference sequence). CDR3 sequence: CASSPGGAINIQYF. The DNA of the CDR3 is TGTGCCAGTAGCCCTGGAGGGGCGATAAACATTCAGTACTTC.

The chain employs TRBV30 and TRBJ2-2; possible D gene TRBD1, 7 bases. Per germline, CDR1 GTSNPN and CDR2 SVGIG (reference sequence). The CDR3 has 15 residues. Trimming removed 5 bases from V and 2 bases from J, with 15 bases in between. The CDR3: CAWALGGGNTGELFF. DNA for the CDR3: TGTGCCTGGGCCCTTGGAGGGGGCAACACCGGGGAGCTGTTTTTT.

This clone was recorded a few times. Other DNA sequences in the same sample also yield this CDR3. J is TRBJ1-1 and V is TRBV29-1; tentative D call: TRBD1 (5 bases). Trimming removed 7 bases at V and 1 base at J, with 7 bases between. The CDR3 consists of 11 residues. In germline, CDR1 is SQVTM, CDR2 ANQGSEA. The CDR3 region is CSARGNTEAFF. The CDR3 DNA is TGCAGCGCGAGGGGGAACACTGAAGCTTTCTTT.

The V call is TRBV5-3, the J call TRBJ2-7; 9 nucleotides match TRBD2. TRBV5-3 is an open reading frame whose function is uncertain. V gave up 0 bases and J gave up 3 bases; unmatched junction bases: 16. The CDR3 runs 19 residues. This CDR3 is CARSLARGRAEGEYYEQYF. The CDR3 nucleotides are TGTGCCAGAAGCTTGGCCCGCGGGAGGGCCGAGGGTGAGTACTACGAGCAGTACTTC.

The genes are TRBV24-1 and TRBJ1-2, with a possible D match to TRBD1 (5 bases). This CDR3 region has 16 residues. Trimming left V 2 bases short and J 1 base short, with 13 bases between. The germline gives CDR1 KGHDR, CDR2 SFDVKD. The CDR3 nucleotides read TGTGCCACCAGTGATTCAAAAAGACAGTTTAACTATGGCTACACCTTC. Its protein is CATSDSKRQFNYGYTF.

J is TRBJ1-5 and V is TRBV28; perhaps TRBD1 as D (5 bases). The V end lost 7 bases, the J end lost 11 bases, and 18 bases lay between the germline ends. The germline CDR1 and CDR2 sequences are MDHEN and SYDVKM. CDR3 length: 13 amino acids. The CDR3 sequence is CASMAGRALTQHF. The CDR3 bases are TGTGCCAGCATGGCGGGACGGGCTTTGACCCAGCATTTT.

The J gene is TRBJ2-7, the V gene TRBV28; 7 bases fit TRBD2. V shed 7 bases and J 4 bases; nucleotides not matched to a gene: 1. The germline gives CDR1 MDHEN, CDR2 SYDVKM. CDR3 size: 11 residues. In DNA, the CDR3 is TGTGCCAGCACGGGGGGTTACGAGCAGTACTTC. Translated: CASTGGYEQYF.

The chain couples TRBV7-2 to TRBJ2-1, with 9 bases fitting TRBD2. Germline values: CDR1 SGHTA, CDR2 FQGNSA. V gave up 4 bases and J gave up 15 bases; unmatched junction bases: 4. The CDR3 consists of 11 residues. As DNA, the CDR3 is TGTGCCAGCAGCTCGGGACTAGCCGGGTTCTTC. It encodes CASSSGLAGFF.

This clone was counted between two and nine times. The chain couples TRBV28 to TRBJ1-5; 10 bases fit TRBD1. V lost 6 bases to trimming and J lost 2 bases; unmatched junction nucleotides: 10. CDR3 length: 17 amino acids. Germline V gene data show CDR1 as MDHEN and CDR2 as SYDVKM. CDR3 bases: TGTGCCAGCAGCCTAGACAGGGGGCTTGTGGGCAATCAGCCCCAGCATTTT. Translation: CASSLDRGLVGNQPQHF.

The rearrangement uses TRBV2 and TRBJ2-3; maybe TRBD2 (6 bases). The CDR3 spans 14 residues. V dropped 9 bases and J dropped 5 bases, with 18 bases sitting between them. Germline CDR1 SNHLY, CDR2 FYNNEI. The CDR3 DNA reads as TGTGCCAGAGGCGGGACGGGAAGACTAGATACGCAGTATTTT. Translated: CARGGTGRLDTQYF.

This chain links TRBV9 with TRBJ1-4; perhaps TRBD1 as D (6 bases). The ends were cut back, 2 bases at V and 0 bases at J, with 11 bases in the middle. From germline, CDR1 is SGDLS and CDR2 YYNGEE. This CDR3 contains 16 residues. This CDR3 reads CASSVLEGATNEKLFF. Here the CDR3 DNA reads TGTGCCAGCAGCGTTCTAGAGGGGGCAACTAATGAAAAACTGTTTTTT.

The J gene is TRBJ1-5, the V gene TRBV5-1, with D unclear. The V end lost 0 bases, the J end lost 5 bases, and 6 bases lay between the germline ends. Per the germline V gene, CDR1 is SGHRS and CDR2 is YFSETQ. The CDR3 has 13 amino acids. The CDR3 sequence is CASSLVPDQPQHF. The CDR3 region has the DNA TGCGCCAGCAGCTTGGTTCCTGATCAGCCCCAGCATTTT. The variable domain in full, completed from reference TRBV5-1 and TRBJ1-5, reads KAGVTQTPRYLIKTRGQQVTLSCSPISGHRSVSWYQQTPGQGLQFLFEYFSETQRNKGNFPGRFSGRQFSNSRSEMNVSTLELGDSALYLCASSLVPDQPQHFGDGTRLSIL.

The chain recombines TRBV7-9 with TRBJ1-1; D ambiguous. Germline V gene data show CDR1 as SEHNR and CDR2 as FQNEAQ (reference sequence). V was pared by 3 bases and J by 3 bases, with 11 bases between. The CDR3 loop spans 14 amino acids. CDR3 loop: CASSLIVTYTEAFF. In DNA form, the CDR3 reads TGTGCCAGCAGCTTGATAGTTACTTACACTGAAGCTTTCTTT.

The V and J genes are TRBV7-3 and TRBJ2-5; D may be TRBD1 (5 bases). The CDR3 is made up of 17 amino acids. Deletions cut 4 bases from V and 0 bases from J, with 18 bases between. Germline values: CDR1 SGHTA, CDR2 FQGTGA. CDR3 coding DNA: TGTGCCAGCAGCTCCAAGGCGGAACAGGCGTACCAAGAGACCCAGTACTTC. This codes for CASSSKAEQAYQETQYF.

This CDR3 is CSVWDRTGYTF. The DNA for the CDR3 is TGCAGCGTTTGGGACAGGACTGGCTACACCTTC. V usage is TRBV29-1 and J usage is TRBJ1-2; 8 bases map to TRBD1. The V segment lost 5 bases and the J segment 7 bases; nucleotides outside the gene matches: 3. Germline CDR1 and CDR2: SQVTM and ANQGSEA. The length of the CDR3 is 11 residues.

V usage is TRBV7-2 and J usage is TRBJ2-6; D possibly corresponds to TRBD1 (5 bases). The CDR3 sequence is 19 residues long. V lost 1 base and J lost 0, with 16 bases in between. Germline V CDR1 and CDR2: SGHTA, FQGNSA. CDR3 amino acids: CASSLERGHLPSGANVLTF. The DNA for the CDR3 is TGTGCCAGCAGCTTAGAACGTGGACACCTACCCTCTGGGGCCAACGTCCTGACTTTC.

The chain combines TRBV27 with TRBJ2-1, with TRBD2 matching 13 bases. This CDR3 has 16 residues. CDR1 and CDR2 (germline): MNHEY, SMNVEV (reference sequence). The trim removed 1 base at V and 7 bases at J, leaving 4 bases unmatched. The CDR3 protein is CASSLFTSGRGNEQFF. For the CDR3, the DNA is TGTGCCAGCAGTTTATTCACTAGCGGGAGGGGGAATGAGCAGTTCTTC.

The V and J genes are TRBV27 and TRBJ1-2; TRBD1 agrees at 8 bases. The CDR3 length is 19 residues. CDR1 MNHEY and CDR2 SMNVEV come from the germline V gene (reference sequence). After removal of 2 bases from V and 4 bases from J, the junction contained 18 bases not matched to a gene. Written as DNA, the CDR3 is TGTGCCAGCAGTTTAGAGGGGCAGGGGGCTTCACTTTTGTCCTATGGCTACACCTTC. Translation gives CASSLEGQGASLLSYGYTF.

The chain employs TRBV2 and TRBJ2-3; D is unclear. Between the trimmed V and J ends, which lost 6 bases and 4 bases, there was a span of 8 bases. The CDR3 is 12 residues long. Germline CDR1 is SNHLY and CDR2 is FYNNEI. CDR3: CASRALADTQYF. The CDR3 nucleotides read TGTGCCAGCAGGGCCCTAGCAGATACGCAGTATTTT.